These 25 T cell receptor beta chains originate from one sample sequenced in a study of neurological immune-mediated disorders. From the 5' RACE reads, TCRdb called clonotypes with MiXCR, one entry per CDR3 protein. The sample carries about 55,000 distinct CDR3 sequences, approximately 4% recorded once. The sample comprised PBMCs. All receptors derive from a man aged 45-60 years with multiple sclerosis.

The rearrangement links TRBV28 to TRBJ2-5; D perhaps matches TRBD2 (6 bases). CDR3 size: 14 residues. Trimming removed 5 bases from V and 4 bases from J, with 14 bases in between. Germline V lookup: CDR1 MDHEN, CDR2 SYDVKM. The chain's CDR3 is CASSEGPRGETQYF. CDR3 nucleotides: TGTGCCAGCAGTGAGGGCCCGCGGGGAGAGACCCAGTACTTC.

The chain recombines TRBV20-1 with TRBJ2-3; tentatively, D is TRBD1 (6 bases). CDR3 length: 13 amino acids. CDR1 DFQATT and CDR2 SNEGSKA come from the germline V gene (reference sequence). V was pared by 6 bases and J by 1 base, with 11 bases between. DNA of the CDR3: TGCAGTGCCCCCCGACAGGGCACAGATACGCAGTATTTT. It specifies CSAPRQGTDTQYF.

This clonotype has a count of ten or more. This chain uses TRBV7-2 with TRBJ2-7; 8 nucleotides align to TRBD2. This CDR3 comprises 15 residues. Per the germline V gene, CDR1 is SGHTA and CDR2 is FQGNSA. The V gene end was trimmed by 6 bases and the J gene end by 0 bases; junction bases not matched to a gene: 7. CDR3 coding DNA: TGTGCCAGCAGACTGAGCGGGGGAATCTCCTACGAGCAGTACTTC. It yields the protein CASRLSGGISYEQYF.

This clonotype occurred many times. The rearrangement joins TRBV18 to TRBJ2-1; perhaps TRBD1 as D (6 bases). The CDR3 has 12 amino acids. The germline V gene encodes CDR1 KGHSH and CDR2 LQKENI. V was trimmed by 11 bases and J by 6 bases, leaving 14 bases between them. CDR3 protein: CASQQGINEQFF. The DNA for the CDR3 is TGTGCCTCTCAACAGGGTATCAATGAGCAGTTCTTC.

This clonotype was counted many times. The V gene is TRBV5-1, the J gene TRBJ1-4, with D unresolved. CDR1 and CDR2 from the germline V gene are SGHRS and YFSETQ. Deletions cut 4 bases from V and 4 bases from J, with 8 bases between. The CDR3 has 13 residues. DNA of the CDR3: TGCGCCAGCAGCAACAGCTTTAATGAAAAACTGTTTTTT. Its protein product is CASSNSFNEKLFF.

This clonotype was found many times. The genes are TRBV7-8 and TRBJ2-5, with D maybe TRBD2 (7 bases). This CDR3 region has 14 residues. The germline gives CDR1 SGHVS, CDR2 FQNEAQ. Trimming shortened V by 2 bases and J by 4 bases, and 11 bases separated the two germline ends. CDR3 amino acids: CASSLWAGAETQYF. CDR3 coding DNA: TGTGCCAGCAGCTTATGGGCGGGGGCAGAGACCCAGTACTTC.

Ten or more counts support this clonotype. The V gene is TRBV5-6, the J gene TRBJ2-5; D might be TRBD2 (5 bases). The CDR3 sequence is 17 residues long. V was clipped by 5 bases and J by 0 bases, with 20 bases between them. Germline V CDR1 and CDR2: SGHDT, YYEEEE. CDR3 in amino acids: CASRPLSGGAYQETQYF. The CDR3 bases are TGTGCCAGCAGGCCTCTAAGCGGAGGAGCTTACCAAGAGACCCAGTACTTC.

This clonotype was recorded at least ten times. The genes are TRBV12-3 or TRBV12-4 and TRBJ2-5, with 10 nucleotides matching TRBD2. The CDR3 runs to 15 residues. V gave up 1 base and J gave up 4 bases; unmatched junction bases: 3. The CDR3 sequence: CASSLVLAGAETQYF. As DNA, the CDR3 is TGTGCCAGCAGTTTAGTTCTAGCGGGGGCAGAGACCCAGTACTTC.

This clonotype was counted at least ten times. The chain links TRBV5-1 to TRBJ1-1; TRBD1 aligns across 9 bases. This CDR3 contains 16 residues. Trimming cost V 0 bases and J 6 bases; bases outside gene matches: 9. Looked up from germline, CDR1 is SGHRS and CDR2 is YFSETQ. The CDR3 loop is CASSLGDREYMAEAFF. The DNA of the CDR3 is TGCGCCAGCAGCTTGGGGGACAGGGAGTATATGGCTGAAGCTTTCTTT.

There are many counts of this clonotype. The chain links TRBV4-1 to TRBJ2-3; 13 bases fit TRBD2. Trimming took 4 bases from V and 6 from J; bases not matched to a gene: 4. The CDR3 is made up of 15 amino acids. CDR1 and CDR2 from the germline V gene are MGHRA and YSYEKL. The CDR3 DNA reads TGCGCCAGCAGCCCCCGGACTAGCGGGGGTGATACGCAGTATTTT. This sequence encodes CASSPRTSGGDTQYF.

This clonotype was recorded many times. DNA for the CDR3: TGTGCCAGCAGTTTAAGTGGGGGGGACTACGAGCAGTACTTC. As protein: CASSLSGGDYEQYF. The chain has TRBV28 and TRBJ2-7; 7 nucleotides match TRBD2. The CDR3 contains 14 residues. The junction had 4 bases not matched to a gene; V was cut back by 2 bases and J by 3 bases. Germline values: CDR1 MDHEN, CDR2 SYDVKM. Complete variable domain (other parts from reference TRBV28 and TRBJ2-7): DVKVTQSSRYLVKRTGEKVFLECVQDMDHENMFWYRQDPGLGLRLIYFSYDVKMKEKGDIPEGYSVSREKKERFSLILESASTNQTSMYLCASSLSGGDYEQYFGPGTRLTVT.

This clonotype was picked up a small number of times. Compared with germline, one end of the junction differs, possibly owing to a read error. V usage is TRBV7-9 and J usage is TRBJ1-6, with a tentative D call TRBD1 (5 bases). CDR1 and CDR2 from the germline V gene are SEHNR and FQNEAQ (reference sequence). The CDR3 is 14 amino acids. As DNA, the CDR3 is TGTGCCAGCAGTCTAGGGATGGGGCACTCACCCCTCAACTTT. Translating it yields CASSLGMGHSPLNF.

Many counts were recorded for this clonotype. The chain combines TRBV18 with TRBJ1-4, with a weak D call TRBD1 (6 bases). This CDR3 has 16 amino acids. Germline V lookup: CDR1 KGHSH, CDR2 LQKENI. V was pared by 3 bases and J by 0 bases, with 11 bases between. CDR3 amino acids: CASSPYREATNEKLFF. DNA for the CDR3: TGTGCCAGCTCACCTTACAGGGAAGCAACTAATGAAAAACTGTTTTTT.

There are many counts of this clonotype. This chain links TRBV6-5 with TRBJ1-4; D ambiguous. There are 16 residues in the CDR3. V was clipped by 6 bases and J by 0 bases, with 14 bases between them. Looked up from germline, CDR1 is MNHEY and CDR2 is SVGAGI. CDR3 protein: CASRPGSVSTNEKLFF. Written as DNA, the CDR3 is TGTGCCAGCAGACCCGGGTCAGTTTCAACTAATGAAAAACTGTTTTTT.

The CDR3 DNA sequence: TGTGCCAGCGGAGACAGGGGGGTCACTGAAGCTTTCTTT. This gives the protein CASGDRGVTEAFF. This chain joins TRBV3-1 and TRBJ1-1; TRBD1 matches 9 bases. Germline CDR1 LGHDT, CDR2 YNNKEL (reference sequence). Trimming took 8 bases from V and 4 from J; bases not matched to a gene: 5. The CDR3 runs 13 residues. Supplemented by reference TRBV3-1 and TRBJ1-1, the full variable domain reads DTAVSQTPKYLVTQMGNDKSIKCEQNLGHDTMYWYKQDSKKFLKIMFSYNNKELIINETVPNRFSPKSPDKAHLNLHINSLELGDSAVYFCASGDRGVTEAFFGQGTRLTVV.

This sequence joins TRBV20-1 and TRBJ1-2; D may be TRBD1 (5 bases). Trimming stripped 2 bases from V and 2 bases from J, with 18 bases between. The CDR3 is made up of 16 amino acids. The germline V gene has CDR1 DFQATT and CDR2 SNEGSKA (reference sequence). The CDR3 bases are TGCAGTGCTAGACCCTTAGGCAGGGTGGGGAACTATGGCTACACCTTC. As protein: CSARPLGRVGNYGYTF.

This clonotype was seen many times. This rearrangement joins TRBV20-1 to TRBJ2-3; 9 bases agree with TRBD2. Germline lookup yields CDR1 DFQATT and CDR2 SNEGSKA (reference sequence). The CDR3 is 14 amino acids. Losses at the gene ends were 3 bases for V and 1 base for J; bases not matched to a gene: 2. The CDR3 protein is CSARTSGRTDTQYF. The CDR3 DNA sequence: TGCAGTGCTAGGACTAGCGGCCGCACAGATACGCAGTATTTT.

This clonotype was seen more than once but under ten times. V and J are TRBV3-1 and TRBJ2-1, with a tentative D call TRBD2 (5 bases). Trimming took 0 bases from V and 3 from J, leaving 12 bases between them. CDR3 length: 16 amino acids. The germline V gene encodes CDR1 LGHDT and CDR2 YNNKEL (reference sequence). In DNA, the CDR3 is TGTGCCAGCAGCCAAGATATCGCTAGCATCTACAATGAGCAGTTCTTC. Amino acids: CASSQDIASIYNEQFF.

This clonotype was seen many times. This chain joins TRBV12-3 or TRBV12-4 and TRBJ2-5; the match to TRBD1 covers 7 bases. The trim removed 4 bases at V and 1 base at J, leaving 9 bases unmatched. This CDR3 is 16 amino acids long. CDR3 region: CASSSLDRRIQETQYF. CDR3 nucleotide sequence: TGTGCCAGCAGTTCCCTGGACAGGCGGATCCAAGAGACCCAGTACTTC.

This clonotype occurred many times. J is TRBJ2-1 and V is TRBV12-3 or TRBV12-4; the D gene is possibly TRBD2 (5 bases). This CDR3 is 11 amino acids long. V lost 7 bases, J lost 6 bases, and 7 bases lay in between. This CDR3 reads CASTAGNEQFF. The CDR3 nucleotides are TGTGCCAGCACCGCGGGCAATGAGCAGTTCTTC.

V and J are TRBV7-6 and TRBJ2-7; TRBD2 might be the D (6 bases). The CDR3 is made up of 15 amino acids. Trimming cost V 6 bases and J 5 bases, with 20 bases left between them. Germline CDR1 and CDR2: SGHVS and FNYEAQ. CDR3 sequence: CASRQTAGRWNEQYF. Written as DNA, the CDR3 is TGTGCCAGCAGACAAACGGCAGGGAGGTGGAACGAGCAGTACTTC.

Comment on this clonotype: The junction shows a germline mismatch at one end, possibly a read error. The gene calls are TRBV5-1 and TRBJ1-5; possibly TRBD1 for D (5 bases). The germline CDR1 and CDR2 sequences are SGHRS and YFSETQ. CDR3 length: 16 residues. The CDR3 is CASSLDGGQGAQPQNF. The CDR3 DNA sequence: TGCGCCAGCAGCTTGGATGGGGGTCAAGGCGCTCAGCCCCAGAATTTT.

This clonotype was observed a handful of times. This chain uses TRBV2 with TRBJ2-7; 9 bases align to TRBD1. The CDR3 consists of 14 residues. The junction had 3 bases not matched to a gene; V was cut back by 6 bases and J by 0 bases. Germline CDR1 reads SNHLY; CDR2 reads FYNNEI. The CDR3 loop is CASRQGASSYEQYF. The CDR3 region has the DNA TGTGCCAGCAGACAGGGGGCGTCCTCCTACGAGCAGTACTTC.

This clonotype came up many times. V gene TRBV9 combines with J gene TRBJ2-1, with 10 bases matching TRBD2. After removal of 3 bases from V and 8 bases from J, the junction contained 8 bases not matched to a gene. Germline CDR1 is SGDLS and CDR2 is YYNGEE. The CDR3 loop spans 15 amino acids. For the CDR3, the DNA is TGTGCCAGCAGCGGAACCGGGACTAGCGTGCATGAGCAGTTCTTC. Its protein is CASSGTGTSVHEQFF.

The table lists this clonotype with many counts. The chain employs TRBV3-1 and TRBJ1-1, with D unresolved. The CDR3 totals 14 residues. CDR1 is LGHDT and CDR2 is YNNKEL in the germline V gene (reference sequence). The V and J ends lost 0 bases and 2 bases respectively, with 7 bases between them. CDR3 amino acids: CASSQESVNTEAFF. The CDR3 bases are TGTGCCAGCAGCCAAGAATCGGTAAACACTGAAGCTTTCTTT.